The following is a T cell receptor (beta chain) sequence with its context. The table lists this clonotype with many counts. The clone's antigen remains unknown. No base quality values were provided; no much bigger clone lies one nucleotide off. The CDR3 runs 17 amino acids, cysteine and phenylalanine included. Only CDR3 DNA is held: 51 bases, read in frame from base 1. As encoded in the germline V gene, CDR1 is ENHRY while CDR2 is SYGVKD. Trimming accounts for 6 bases at V and 1 base at J, while the number of junction bases matched to no gene is 12. A patient counted as having stable Graves' hyperthyroidism if no progression to ophthalmopathy occurred over 18 months of follow-up. Hyperthyroidism patients were aged 18 to 65 years and newly diagnosed, with disease duration of less than 2 months. Patients with uncontrolled infections, other autoimmune diseases, pregnancy or lactation were excluded. Clinical symptoms, serum thyroxine and TRAb, thyroid ultrasound, and orbital computed tomography formed the basis for the diagnoses. Ficoll-Paque density gradient centrifugation was used to isolate PBMCs from around 10 ml of fresh peripheral blood. Total RNA was extracted with Trizol reagent, and quality was checked on an Agilent 2100 Bioanalyzer.

This entry is derived from a study of T cells in Graves' hyperthyroidism and ophthalmopathy (dated 2019 in TCRdb). Turning to the overall study: Peripheral blood was collected at initial diagnosis, before any treatment. To identify distinguishing TCR V-J signatures, a discovery cohort of about 100 patients was used, comprising 40 to 45 with Graves' ophthalmopathy and around 60 with stable Graves' hyperthyroidism. Prospective prediction of ophthalmopathy was tested in an independent validation cohort of under 20 hyperthyroidism patients and 15 to 17 patients who later progressed to ophthalmopathy. The 75 to 100 discovery patients were randomly split 7:3 into training and test sets. Thyroid tissue and blood T-cell repertoires from six Graves' hyperthyroidism patients were also compared in the study. After blood sampling, hyperthyroidism patients were treated with methimazole at a starting dose of 30 mg daily, and ophthalmopathy patients were treated with high-dose intravenous methylprednisolone. The paper describes TCR Vbeta CDR3 sequencing of 120 to 150 peripheral blood samples, made up of around 41 ophthalmopathy patients, more than 70 hyperthyroidism patients and some 17 progressor patients. Study-level results and caveats: Most expanded thyroid clonotypes (frequency above 0.001) were also found in blood, which suggests that blood repertoires may mirror thyroid immune responses. Sample size was not statistically predetermined, and blinding of investigators to group allocation was not performed. In validation, the model predicted progression to ophthalmopathy a median of roughly 6.1 months before onset, with about 70% sensitivity and about 72% specificity. In cross-validation, a model built on a 13 V-J signature told ophthalmopathy apart from stable hyperthyroidism with about 90% sensitivity and about 81% specificity, and in testing the same model reached 80%/75%.

TCR beta CDR3 regions were amplified from RNA transcripts. A first-round RT-PCR of the TCR CDR3 used the HTBI primer set with the Qiagen OneStep RT-PCR kit. Libraries were constructed in a second round of multiplex PCR, after which size selection and purification were performed. Libraries were sequenced paired-end with 100 bp reads on an Illumina HiSeq2000. On the authors' methods: SOAPnuke was used to process the raw data, with reads discarded if the reads contained adapters or uncalled bases, had a mean Phred below 15, or lacked an exact constant-primer or identifier match. COPE v1.2.5 was used to merge high-quality paired reads, and clonotypes were defined as unique nucleotide sequences. Clonotypes were aligned to IMGT TRBV, TRBD and TRBJ reference segments using MiTCR v1.1. Analysis was restricted to V-J combinations with a frequency above 0.0001, which covered just over 98% of repertoires. The TCS score was defined as F50 (clonal expansion) divided by E x V (chaos), with BLOSUM62-based TCRdist calculated between CDR3 peptides within each V-J. Welch's t-statistics and random forest reduced around 510 V-J features to roughly 13, which were used in a naive Bayes classifier (R e1071). TCRdb passed the public sequencing reads through fastp at Q25 and MiXCR, retaining productive beta sequences. Each entry merges the rows of one CDR3 protein and shows their most common DNA and genes. The V and J calls shown here were made by TCRdb, not taken from the authors' results. Across this sample there are under 550,000 distinct CDR3 sequences, with around 13% seen only once. The top ten clonotypes cover 5.3% of the sample.

This TCR was recovered from a woman aged 18-29 years with Graves' hyperthyroidism. The material sequenced was blood. Rearrangement joined TRBV10-3 to TRBJ1-1, and 9 junction bases match TRBD1. CDR3 loop: CAISLNLGQGANTEAFF. The nucleotide sequence is TGTGCCATCAGCCTTAATTTGGGACAGGGCGCGAACACTGAAGCTTTCTTT.